This T cell receptor (beta chain) was captured by sequencing in a study of Graves' ophthalmopathy and Graves' hyperthyroidism. For the study at large: At initial diagnosis, peripheral blood was obtained, and this preceded any treatment.

Amplifying from RNA transcripts, the study obtained TCR beta CDR3 regions. Second-round multiplex PCR came after a first-round RT-PCR that employed HTBI primers. TCRdb fed the multiplex PCR reads into MiXCR, producing one record per CDR3 protein. Of about 620,000 distinct CDR3 sequences listed, about 24% are singletons. V was cut by 4 bases and J by 3 bases, with 14 bases left in between. In germline, CDR1 is KGHDR, CDR2 SFDVKD. CDR3 length: 16 amino acids. This clonotype was observed at least ten times. Hyperthyroidism was new, under 2 months, in patients aged 18 to 65. The sequence was collected from a woman in her late teens or twenties with stable Graves' hyperthyroidism. Some clones in this sample may be carry-over from other donors' samples. V and J are TRBV24-1 and TRBJ2-2; perhaps D is TRBD1 or TRBD2 (5 bases each). The sequenced material came from peripheral blood. The CDR3 DNA reads as TGTGCCACCAGTGAGGGCACCGGGACCTACACCGGGGAGCTGTTTTTT. Translation: CATSEGTGTYTGELFF.